These 18 T cell receptor beta chains came from one sample sequenced in a study of OX40 agonist ivuxolimab in advanced cancers. Some clones are missing from TCRdb's copy, which holds only in-frame ones; the method was immunoSEQ multiplex PCR. The sample has roughly 73,000 clones, more than 70% seen once. Sequencing was performed on CD4+ or CD8+ T cells sorted from blood, taken in a trial of the OX40 agonist ivuxolimab. These receptors all stem from an adult with an advanced solid tumor such as melanoma, head and neck, liver or kidney cancer.

The chain recombines TRBV14 with TRBJ1-2; D gene unclear. V was clipped by 6 bases and J by 0 bases, with 5 bases between them. This CDR3 contains 12 residues. CDR1 is SGHDN, CDR2 FVKESK, per germline. The CDR3 loop reads CASRAANYGYTF. In DNA form, the CDR3 reads TGTGCCAGCAGGGCAGCTAACTATGGCTACACCTTC.

V gene TRBV7-3 combines with J gene TRBJ2-3; 8 bases fit TRBD2. Losses at the gene ends were 5 bases for V and 4 bases for J; bases not matched to a gene: 8. The germline V gene has CDR1 SGHTA and CDR2 FQGTGA. The CDR3 has 15 residues. CDR3 nucleotides: TGTGCCAGCAGCCGAAGCGGGGGAGGGGCAGATACGCAGTATTTT. Translation gives CASSRSGGGADTQYF.

This chain connects TRBV4-3 to TRBJ2-3; D is ambiguous. Trimming left V 1 base short and J 1 base short, with 9 bases between. This CDR3 contains 15 residues. The V gene's germline CDR1 is LGHNA and CDR2 YSLEER. The CDR3 reads CASSQGPGGTDTQYF. The CDR3 DNA is TGCGCCAGCAGCCAAGGACCGGGCGGCACAGATACGCAGTATTTT.

The rearrangement links TRBV28 to TRBJ1-2; possibly TRBD1 for D (6 bases). The CDR3 has 16 amino acids. Germline V gives CDR1 MDHEN, CDR2 SYDVKM. V was cut by 2 bases and J by 4 bases, with 17 bases left in between. The CDR3 DNA reads TGTGCCAGCAGTTTAAATTTAGGGGGGGGCATCTATGGCTACACCTTC. Translating it yields CASSLNLGGGIYGYTF.

J is TRBJ2-1 and V is TRBV18; 10 nucleotides line up with TRBD1. CDR1 KGHSH and CDR2 LQKENI come from the germline V gene. Trimming cost V 2 bases and J 3 bases; bases outside gene matches: 4. The CDR3 loop spans 16 amino acids. CDR3 sequence (DNA): TGTGCCAGCTCACCAGACCGGGACAGGGGCTACAATGAGCAGTTCTTC. Amino acid sequence: CASSPDRDRGYNEQFF.

V gene TRBV4-1 combines with J gene TRBJ2-3; D is perhaps TRBD2 (5 bases). CDR3 length equals 14 residues. V was trimmed by 4 bases and J by 5 bases, leaving 13 bases between them. Germline lookup yields CDR1 MGHRA and CDR2 YSYEKL. CDR3: CASSRSPGIDTQYF. As DNA, the CDR3 is TGCGCCAGCAGCCGTTCCCCGGGAATAGATACGCAGTATTTT.

The rearrangement uses TRBV11-3 and TRBJ1-1, with 8 bases aligning to TRBD1. From germline, CDR1 is SGHNT and CDR2 YENEEA. V lost 10 bases to trimming and J lost 1 base; unmatched junction nucleotides: 5. CDR3 length: 13 residues. The CDR3 DNA sequence: TGTGCCAACAAGACAGGGGCGAACACTGAAGCTTTCTTT. It encodes CANKTGANTEAFF.

The J gene is TRBJ2-1, the V gene TRBV10-2; maybe TRBD2 (6 bases). Germline-derived CDR1 and CDR2 are WSHSY and SAAADI. The CDR3 totals 12 residues. V was cut by 6 bases and J by 9 bases, with 12 bases left in between. The CDR3 loop reads CASSLRSGEQFF. The CDR3 nucleotides read TGCGCCAGCAGCCTTCGTAGCGGTGAGCAGTTCTTC.

This clone came up once. The V gene is TRBV11-2, the J gene TRBJ2-1; perhaps TRBD1 as D (6 bases). The CDR3 extends over 17 amino acids. Trimming took 0 bases from V and 6 from J, leaving 18 bases between them. Germline CDR1 and CDR2: SGHAT and FQNNGV. Written as DNA, the CDR3 is TGTGCCAGCAGCTTAGACCCGACAGGCCCGTCGATCAATGAGCAGTTCTTC. The encoded protein is CASSLDPTGPSINEQFF.

This clone has just a few counts. The chain joins TRBV6-9 to TRBJ2-7; 9 bases align to TRBD1. V trimming: 2 bases; J trimming: 2 bases; junction bases outside the gene matches: 7. CDR1 is MNHGY and CDR2 is SVAAGI in the germline V gene. The CDR3 is 16 amino acids. CDR3: CASSYDSGQGPYEQYF. The CDR3 DNA reads as TGTGCCAGCAGTTATGACTCTGGACAGGGGCCCTACGAGCAGTACTTC.

This clone has only one observation. V and J are TRBV6-1 and TRBJ2-3, with TRBD1 matching 8 bases. Per the germline V gene, CDR1 is MNHNS and CDR2 is SASEGT. V gave up 6 bases and J gave up 4 bases; unmatched junction bases: 9. This CDR3 has 15 residues. The CDR3 spells CASRQTGADPDTQYF. As DNA, the CDR3 is TGTGCCAGCAGGCAGACAGGGGCTGACCCAGATACGCAGTATTTT.

This chain uses TRBV7-6 with TRBJ2-3; a possible D gene is TRBD2 (5 bases). The V end lost 1 base, the J end lost 6 bases, and 8 bases lay between the germline ends. This CDR3 has 13 residues. Germline-derived CDR1 and CDR2 are SGHVS and FNYEAQ. CDR3 nucleotide sequence: TGTGCCAGCAGCTTAGTGAGGAGGGATACGCAGTATTTT. It codes for CASSLVRRDTQYF.

This chain joins TRBV28 and TRBJ1-5; D might be TRBD1 (6 bases). This CDR3 is built from 19 residues. The germline gives CDR1 MDHEN, CDR2 SYDVKM. Between the trimmed V and J ends, which lost 6 bases and 4 bases, there was a span of 28 bases. CDR3 nucleotides: TGTGCCAGCAGCCCAACCCCCCCGGACAGAATAATCAGGAATCAGCCCCAGCATTTT. Protein sequence: CASSPTPPDRIIRNQPQHF.

The J gene is TRBJ2-5, the V gene TRBV20-1; no clear D gene. V was trimmed by 7 bases and J by 5 bases, leaving 11 bases between them. CDR1 is DFQATT, CDR2 SNEGSKA, per germline (reference sequence). This CDR3 region has 11 residues. CDR3: CSVVGKETQYF. Written as DNA, the CDR3 is TGCAGTGTGGTGGGAAAGGAGACCCAGTACTTC.

The genes are TRBV10-1 and TRBJ2-3; TRBD2 matches 14 bases. Trimming at V came to 5 bases and at J to 4 bases, leaving 2 bases not matched to a gene. Germline V lookup: CDR1 WNHNN, CDR2 SYGVQD (reference sequence). The CDR3 sequence is 15 residues long. The CDR3 sequence: CASSPGLAGADTQYF. CDR3 in DNA: TGCGCCAGCAGTCCGGGACTAGCGGGAGCAGATACGCAGTATTTT.

The chain has TRBV5-1 and TRBJ2-2, with 8 positions matching TRBD1. This CDR3 spans 15 amino acids. Trimming took 4 bases from V and 6 from J; bases not matched to a gene: 8. Germline V gene lookup returns CDR1 SGHRS and CDR2 YFSETQ. CDR3 amino acids: CASSRETGVAGELFF. The DNA for the CDR3 is TGCGCCAGCAGCAGGGAGACAGGGGTGGCCGGGGAGCTGTTTTTT.

The rearrangement uses TRBV7-9 and TRBJ2-7, with D possibly being TRBD2 (5 bases). This CDR3 is 15 amino acids long. CDR1 and CDR2 (germline): SEHNR, FQNEAQ (reference sequence). V gave up 1 base and J gave up 0 bases, with 10 bases separating them. CDR3 sequence (DNA): TGTGCCAGCAGCTTAGGCTTGGGGAGCTCCTACGAGCAGTACTTC. Translated, it gives CASSLGLGSSYEQYF.

The chain couples TRBV4-1 to TRBJ2-7, with TRBD1 matching 9 bases. This CDR3 has 16 residues. Germline V gene lookup returns CDR1 MGHRA and CDR2 YSYEKL. Trimming took 4 bases from V and 4 from J; bases not matched to a gene: 11. The CDR3 DNA reads TGCGCCAGCAGCCTTACGACAGGGGGAGGATTATACGAGCAGTACTTC. Translation: CASSLTTGGGLYEQYF.